This record concerns one T cell receptor (beta chain) sequence. The entry originates in a study of cytomegalovirus exposure and HLA in healthy donors. The J segment lost 2 bases and the V segment lost 4 bases, leaving 19 bases of the junction unmatched. The CDR3 totals 20 residues. Germline V gene lookup returns CDR1 LNHDA and CDR2 SQIVND (reference sequence). Among the donors, all were healthy bone marrow donors. The PCR employed 60 Vbeta primers together with 13 Jbeta primers. TCRdb's table, derived via immunoSEQ multiplex PCR, lists solely in-frame clones and lacks some. Found here are approximately 160,000 clones, 65% to 70% of them singletons; the top ten hold just under 4.5%.

The receptor's source is a woman in her late teens or twenties in good health and CMV-seropositive. The chain has TRBV19 and TRBJ2-2, with 7 nucleotides matching TRBD2. Material: PBMCs. CDR3 region: CASSRGLADVTSSNTGELFF. The CDR3 nucleotides read TGTGCCAGTAGTAGGGGACTTGCCGATGTGACTAGCTCAAACACCGGGGAGCTGTTTTTT.